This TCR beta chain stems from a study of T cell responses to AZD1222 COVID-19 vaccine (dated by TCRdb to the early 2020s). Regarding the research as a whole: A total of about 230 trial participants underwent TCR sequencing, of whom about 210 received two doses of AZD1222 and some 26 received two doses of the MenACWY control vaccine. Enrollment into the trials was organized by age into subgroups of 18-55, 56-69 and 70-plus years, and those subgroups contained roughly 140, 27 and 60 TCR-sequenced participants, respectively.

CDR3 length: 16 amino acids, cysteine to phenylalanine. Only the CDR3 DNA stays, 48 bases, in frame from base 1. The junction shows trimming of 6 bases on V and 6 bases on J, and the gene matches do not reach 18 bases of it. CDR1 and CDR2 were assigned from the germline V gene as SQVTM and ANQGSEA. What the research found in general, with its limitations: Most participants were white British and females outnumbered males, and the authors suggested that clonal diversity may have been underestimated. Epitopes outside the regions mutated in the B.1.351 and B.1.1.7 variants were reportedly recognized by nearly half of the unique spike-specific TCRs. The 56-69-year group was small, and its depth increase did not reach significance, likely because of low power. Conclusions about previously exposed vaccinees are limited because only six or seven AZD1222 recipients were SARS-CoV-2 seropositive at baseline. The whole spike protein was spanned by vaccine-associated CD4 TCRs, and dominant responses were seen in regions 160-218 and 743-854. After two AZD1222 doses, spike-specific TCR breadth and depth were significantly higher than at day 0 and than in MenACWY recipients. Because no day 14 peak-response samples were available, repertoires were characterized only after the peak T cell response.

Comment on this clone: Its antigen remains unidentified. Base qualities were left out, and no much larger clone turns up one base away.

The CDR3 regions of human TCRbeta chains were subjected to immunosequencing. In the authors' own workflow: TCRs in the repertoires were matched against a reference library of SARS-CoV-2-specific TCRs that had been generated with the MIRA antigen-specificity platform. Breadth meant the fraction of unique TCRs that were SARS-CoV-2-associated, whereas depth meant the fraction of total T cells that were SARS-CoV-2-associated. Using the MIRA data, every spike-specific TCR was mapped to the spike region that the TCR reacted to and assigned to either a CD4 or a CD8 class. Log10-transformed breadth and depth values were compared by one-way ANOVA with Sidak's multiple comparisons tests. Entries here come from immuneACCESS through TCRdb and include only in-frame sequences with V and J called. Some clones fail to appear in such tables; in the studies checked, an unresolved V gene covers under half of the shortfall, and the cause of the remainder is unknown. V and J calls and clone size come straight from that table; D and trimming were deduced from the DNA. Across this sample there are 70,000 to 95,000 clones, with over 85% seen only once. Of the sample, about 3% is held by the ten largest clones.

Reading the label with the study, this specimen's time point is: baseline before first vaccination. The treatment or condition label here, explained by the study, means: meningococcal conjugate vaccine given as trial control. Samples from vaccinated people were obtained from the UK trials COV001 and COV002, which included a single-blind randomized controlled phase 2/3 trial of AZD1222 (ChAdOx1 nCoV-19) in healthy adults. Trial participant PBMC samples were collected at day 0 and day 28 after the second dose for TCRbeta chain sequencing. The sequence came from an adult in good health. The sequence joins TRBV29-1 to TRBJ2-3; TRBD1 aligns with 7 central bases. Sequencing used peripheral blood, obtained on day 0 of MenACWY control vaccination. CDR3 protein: CSVGNTGARVSDTQYF. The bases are TGCAGCGTAGGGAATACAGGGGCCAGGGTGTCGGATACGCAGTATTTT.